This entry lists 19 T cell receptor beta chains sequenced from one sample in a study of T cells in Graves' hyperthyroidism and ophthalmopathy. Amplified regions were TCR beta CDR3 sequences from RNA transcripts. During a first-round RT-PCR of the TCR CDR3, the HTBI primer set was used. In TCRdb, the multiplex PCR reads were re-called with MiXCR into one record per CDR3 protein. The repertoire holds around 390,000 distinct CDR3 sequences, with about 14% as singletons. Sequencing was performed on blood. Source of these receptors: a woman under 40 with Graves' ophthalmopathy.

This clonotype was detected ten times or more. The chain is built from TRBV20-1 and TRBJ1-2, with TRBD1 as a possible D gene (5 bases). The CDR3 is 12 amino acids. Between the trimmed V and J ends, which lost 4 bases and 4 bases, there was a span of 10 bases. Germline V gene sequence: CDR1 DFQATT, CDR2 SNEGSKA (reference sequence). CDR3 amino acids: CSATATGYGYTF. The CDR3 nucleotides are TGCAGTGCTACCGCTACAGGCTATGGCTACACCTTC.

There are many counts of this clonotype. The chain recombines TRBV7-8 with TRBJ1-5, with 9 bases that match TRBD1. V lost 5 bases, J lost 4 bases, and 3 bases stayed unmatched. The CDR3 loop spans 14 amino acids. The germline gives CDR1 SGHVS, CDR2 FQNEAQ. The CDR3 DNA follows: TGTGCCAGCAGCCTCGGGACAGGGAATCAGCCCCAGCATTTT. Its protein product is CASSLGTGNQPQHF. The whole variable domain, remainder taken from reference TRBV7-8 and TRBJ1-5, is GAGVSQSPRYKVAKRGQDVALRCDPISGHVSLFWYQQALGQGPEFLTYFQNEAQLDKSGLPSDRFFAERPEGSVSTLKIQRTQQEDSAVYLCASSLGTGNQPQHFGDGTRLSIL.

The table lists this clonotype with a few counts. The chain couples TRBV20-1 to TRBJ2-7; the D gene is possibly TRBD2 (6 bases). Per germline, CDR1 DFQATT and CDR2 SNEGSKA (reference sequence). This CDR3 contains 13 residues. Trimming left V 6 bases short and J 6 bases short, with 18 bases between. The CDR3 DNA follows: TGCAGTGCCAACGCCGGGGGTGGGGGCGAGCAGTACTTC. Protein: CSANAGGGGEQYF.

This clonotype showed up many times. V gene TRBV7-2 combines with J gene TRBJ1-5, with a possible D match to TRBD1 (5 bases). V was pared by 8 bases and J by 1 base, with 18 bases between. The CDR3 contains 16 residues. CDR1 and CDR2 from the germline V gene are SGHTA and FQGNSA. CDR3 loop: CASAKYQGASNQPQHF. For the CDR3, the DNA is TGTGCCAGCGCTAAGTACCAGGGAGCAAGCAATCAGCCCCAGCATTTT.

This clonotype was observed many times. The V call is TRBV6-1, the J call TRBJ1-1; D possibly corresponds to TRBD1 (5 bases). V gave up 6 bases and J gave up 7 bases, with 18 bases separating them. Germline-derived CDR1 and CDR2 are MNHNS and SASEGT. This CDR3 is built from 14 residues. CDR3 in amino acids: CASSGALGIGEAFF. The CDR3 coding sequence is TGTGCCAGCAGCGGGGCCTTAGGGATCGGTGAAGCTTTCTTT.

This clonotype was observed many times. This sequence joins TRBV6-1 and TRBJ1-1; D is unresolved. Germline V gives CDR1 MNHNS, CDR2 SASEGT. This CDR3 region has 14 residues. V lost 2 bases and J 3 bases, leaving 10 bases between the germline ends. CDR3 residues: CASSEHDGDTEAFF. The CDR3 bases are TGTGCCAGCAGTGAACATGACGGCGACACTGAAGCTTTCTTT.

This clonotype was picked up a small number of times. The gene calls are TRBV5-1 and TRBJ2-3; 8 nucleotides match TRBD1. This CDR3 has 16 amino acids. V gave up 4 bases and J gave up 0 bases; unmatched junction bases: 7. Germline assignment: CDR1 SGHRS and CDR2 YFSETQ. CDR3: CASSLFRDRSTDTQYF. In nucleotides, the CDR3 is TGCGCCAGCAGCCTATTTCGGGACAGGAGCACAGATACGCAGTATTTT.

The sample holds one count of this clonotype. CDR3 nucleotides: TGTGCCAGCAGCCAAGATAGGGCAGGGGGCGCTGAGACCCAGTACTTC. It translates to CASSQDRAGGAETQYF. The chain links TRBV14 to TRBJ2-5; 8 nucleotides match TRBD1. Trimming at V came to 0 bases and at J to 5 bases, leaving 8 bases not matched to a gene. CDR3 length: 16 amino acids. CDR1 is SGHDN and CDR2 is FVKESK in the germline V gene.

The sample holds many counts of this clonotype. The chain uses TRBV15 and TRBJ1-4; no definite D call. Trimming took 0 bases from V and 0 from J, leaving 11 bases between them. The germline V gene encodes CDR1 LNHNV and CDR2 YYDKDF (reference sequence). This CDR3 region has 17 residues. The CDR3 DNA reads as TGTGCCACCAGCAGAGATGCAGGTTCAGCAACTAATGAAAAACTGTTTTTT. Amino acid sequence: CATSRDAGSATNEKLFF.

This clonotype was detected only a few times. The chain has TRBV20-1 and TRBJ2-1; D possibly corresponds to TRBD2 (6 bases). The V end was cut by 4 bases, the J end by 2 bases, with 12 bases between. Germline V gene sequence: CDR1 DFQATT, CDR2 SNEGSKA (reference sequence). The CDR3 extends over 14 amino acids. This chain's CDR3 is CSAKGGEPYNEQFF. The DNA of the CDR3 is TGCAGTGCTAAGGGCGGGGAACCCTACAATGAGCAGTTCTTC.

This clonotype was found many times. V gene TRBV20-1 combines with J gene TRBJ2-7; D is unresolved. Trimming cost V 1 base and J 5 bases, with 12 bases left between them. The CDR3 totals 13 residues. Per germline, CDR1 DFQATT and CDR2 SNEGSKA (reference sequence). The CDR3 bases are TGCAGTGCTAGAGCCCCCCTGGGAAACGAGCAGTACTTC. This encodes CSARAPLGNEQYF.

The CDR3 nucleotides are TGTGCCAGTAGTAAAAAGGGGGACGGTAAAAACTATGGCTACACCTTC. The encoded protein is CASSKKGDGKNYGYTF. The V gene is TRBV19, the J gene TRBJ1-2; weak D call: TRBD1 (6 bases). This CDR3 has 16 residues. Trimming pared 4 bases from V and 2 bases from J, leaving 17 bases between. Germline CDR1 and CDR2: LNHDA and SQIVND (reference sequence).

This clonotype was counted at least ten times. The chain uses TRBV20-1 and TRBJ2-7; TRBD1 agrees at 9 bases. CDR1 and CDR2 (germline): DFQATT, SNEGSKA (reference sequence). There are 14 residues in the CDR3. V lost 1 base to trimming and J lost 6 bases; unmatched junction nucleotides: 7. The CDR3 DNA is TGCAGTGCTAGAGGTTCCAACAGGGGGCTCGAGCAGTACTTC. It encodes CSARGSNRGLEQYF.

The chain is built from TRBV27 and TRBJ2-7; TRBD1 agrees at 12 bases. Germline values: CDR1 MNHEY, CDR2 SMNVEV (reference sequence). The CDR3 sequence is 14 residues long. V shed 6 bases and J 6 bases; nucleotides not matched to a gene: 6. In nucleotides, the CDR3 is TGTGCCAGCAGACCCGGGACAGGGGGCCTCGAGCAGTACTTC. Encoded protein: CASRPGTGGLEQYF.

This clonotype was observed a few times. The CDR3: CASSPTISGNTIYF. CDR3 sequence (DNA): TGTGCCAGCAGCCCGACTATCTCTGGAAACACCATATATTTT. This sequence joins TRBV7-9 and TRBJ1-3; D remains ambiguous. The CDR3 is 14 residues long. The ends were cut back, 5 bases at V and 0 bases at J, with 8 bases in the middle. CDR1 SEHNR and CDR2 FQNEAQ come from the germline V gene (reference sequence).

In its sample, this clonotype was seen many times. The chain employs TRBV12-3 or TRBV12-4 and TRBJ1-2; D uncertain. Trimming took off 4 bases at V and 4 bases at J, with 13 bases between the two ends. There are 14 residues in the CDR3. The CDR3 here is CASSSPLVRYGYTF. CDR3 bases: TGTGCCAGCAGTTCCCCGTTAGTCCGCTATGGCTACACCTTC.

This clonotype was detected many times. The chain is built from TRBV12-3 or TRBV12-4 and TRBJ2-1; D gene unclear. V shed 5 bases and J shed 9 bases, with 8 bases lying between them. CDR3 length: 11 amino acids. The CDR3 here is CASSGFVEQFF. CDR3 DNA: TGTGCCAGCAGTGGATTTGTTGAGCAGTTCTTC.

This clonotype was recorded at least ten times. J is TRBJ2-3 and V is TRBV11-2; 9 bases are shared with TRBD2. This CDR3 region has 13 residues. J gave up 2 bases and V 8 bases, and 2 bases lay outside the gene matches. Per the germline V gene, CDR1 is SGHAT and CDR2 is FQNNGV. CDR3 DNA sequence: TGTGCCAGCGGCGGGGGGGCCACAGATACGCAGTATTTT. It yields the protein CASGGGATDTQYF.

Many counts were recorded for this clonotype. The J gene is TRBJ1-5, the V gene TRBV29-1; D is ambiguous. The germline V and J ends were trimmed by 8 bases and 2 bases, with 10 bases remaining between them. From germline, CDR1 is SQVTM and CDR2 ANQGSEA. The CDR3 extends over 12 amino acids. The CDR3 here is CSFFAGNQPQHF. Here the CDR3 DNA reads TGCAGCTTTTTCGCGGGCAATCAGCCCCAGCATTTT.